This TCR beta chain comes out of a study of beta chain features in type 1 diabetes. Study results and limitations: All four CD4+ subsets from Type 1 diabetes patients carried moderately but significantly shorter TCRB CDR3s.

Points on this clone: Its specificity is unknown.

Trimming cost V 1 base and J 2 bases, with 12 bases left between them. Germline V gene lookup returns CDR1 SGHTA and CDR2 FQGNSA. CDR3 length: 16 residues. The authors reverse transcribed all of the isolated RNA, so sequencing captured expressed TCRB transcripts. Naive, central memory and regulatory T cell samples averaged around 3.8 million reads. Libraries were prepared by immunoSEQ multiplex PCR; TCRdb keeps only in-frame clonotypes and omits some of them. The sample carries 680,000 or so clones, around an eighth recorded once. The V call is TRBV7-2, the J call TRBJ1-3; D call uncertain. This receptor was identified in a young man with type 1 diabetes. Sequenced material: naive CD4+ T cells from blood. In DNA, the CDR3 is TGTGCCAGCAGCTTAGGGCAGCCAGGAGCTGGAAACACCATATATTTT. Protein product: CASSLGQPGAGNTIYF.